This T cell receptor beta chain was profiled in a study of blood T cells in healthy people across ages. A sample-barcoded 5' primer and a J-beta primer mix were used in a second PCR of about 7 to 12 cycles. TCRdb called the 5' RACE reads again in MiXCR, with one record for every CDR3 protein. The table includes about 780,000 distinct CDR3 sequences, about half detected once. This clonotype was counted between two and nine times. The specimen was blood. This sequence was found in a man older than 75 in good health.

The CDR3 DNA reads as TGTGCCAGCAGCGGGGACTATAATTCACCCCTCCACTTT. It yields the protein CASSGDYNSPLHF. This chain links TRBV2 with TRBJ1-6; D ambiguous. Germline values: CDR1 SNHLY, CDR2 FYNNEI. With 6 bases removed from V and 3 bases from J, the gap between germline ends came to 6 bases. There are 13 residues in the CDR3.